The text below deals with one T cell receptor beta chain. The data belong to a study of blood T cell repertoires in COVID-19. Whole-study context: Samples of COVID-19 (acute and convalescent) were obtained from the United States, Italy and Spain. In each case, the material was cDNA or gDNA derived from T cells, B-cell-depleted T cells, or PBMCs.

Germline V gives CDR1 SQVTM, CDR2 ANQGSEA. The CDR3 consists of 13 residues. V dropped 7 bases and J dropped 10; count of bases not matched to a gene: 12. Source study methods: Amplification of reference gene primers provided the estimated nucleated cell counts. Measured with immunoSEQ multiplex PCR; TCRdb has only the in-frame clones, and not every one. V and J calls and clone size follow that table, whereas D and trimming were derived from the DNA. Here the sample spans over 85,000 clones, 70% to 90% being singletons. Sequenced: peripheral blood. The receptor was derived from a man in his sixties with acute or convalescent COVID-19. The chain uses TRBV29-1 and TRBJ1-4; 7 nucleotides match TRBD1. CDR3 residues: CSARDSQGVKLFF. CDR3 nucleotides: TGCAGCGCCCGGGACAGCCAGGGGGTAAAACTGTTTTTT.